This T cell receptor beta chain was captured in a study of blood T cell repertoires in COVID-19. Study overall: The study drew acute and convalescent COVID-19 samples from the United States, Italy and Spain. Sources were T cells, B-cell-depleted T cells, or PBMCs; the material itself was cDNA or gDNA.

The germline V gene encodes CDR1 SGHKS and CDR2 YYEKEE (reference sequence). The length of the CDR3 is 16 residues. With 1 base clipped from V and 5 bases from J, the junction kept 8 bases outside the gene matches. The authors' processing: Reference gene primer amplification gave estimated nucleated cell counts. Clones were read by immunoSEQ multiplex PCR, and TCRdb kept only the in-frame ones, dropping some. The V and J calls and clone size are taken from that table; D and trimming were inferred from the DNA. Here the sample spans some 150,000 clones, 80% to 90% being singletons. The chain uses TRBV5-5 and TRBJ2-3, with 9 bases aligning to TRBD2. The sample comprised peripheral blood. The origin of this receptor is a woman aged 60-75 years with active COVID-19. The CDR3 reads CASSLRAGGLRDTQYF. In DNA, the CDR3 is TGTGCCAGCAGCTTGCGGGCGGGAGGGCTTCGAGATACGCAGTATTTT.